This T cell receptor (beta chain) was sequenced for a study of T cells after yellow fever vaccination. The junction had 5 bases not matched to a gene; V was cut back by 0 bases and J by 6 bases. Germline assignment: CDR1 LGHNA and CDR2 YSLEER. The CDR3 is made up of 15 amino acids. Study observations and caveats: Abundant clonotypes from the bulk population could have been carried over as contaminants into FACS-sorted repertoires. Post-booster reappearance was seen for most primary-vaccination clones (around 96% CD4, around 91% CD8).

Synthesis of TCR cDNA relied on 5'RACE template switching, which attached a universal primer site and UMIs. TCRdb re-called the 5' RACE reads through MiXCR, storing one row per CDR3 protein. Of roughly 85,000 distinct CDR3 sequences listed, less than 15% are singletons. The TCR sequence derives from a man aged 18 to 29 who received the YFV17D yellow fever vaccine. The sequenced sample was CD8+ T cells not binding an NS4B(214-222) dextramer, sorted from PBMCs, obtained 20 to 25 days after the first yellow fever vaccination. The rearrangement joins TRBV4-3 to TRBJ2-1; 7 nucleotides line up with TRBD1. Written as DNA, the CDR3 is TGCGCCAGCAGCCAAGATCCTGCAGGGGGCAATGAGCAGTTCTTC. This translates into CASSQDPAGGNEQFF.